This TCR beta chain is drawn from a study of T cells in Graves' hyperthyroidism and ophthalmopathy. With respect to this clonotype: Sequence at one end of the junction differs from germline and may be a read error.

TCR beta CDR3 regions were amplified from RNA. HTBI primers were employed in a first-round RT-PCR of the TCR CDR3. TCRdb re-derived calls from the multiplex PCR reads in MiXCR, one entry per CDR3 protein. The repertoire holds 610,000 or so distinct CDR3 sequences, with under 60% as singletons. This CDR3 is 14 amino acids long. From germline, CDR1 is ENHRY and CDR2 SYGVKD. The authors deemed Graves' hyperthyroidism stable absent ophthalmopathy progression within 18 months. Exclusions: uncontrolled infection, other autoimmune disease, pregnancy, lactation. This TCR was recovered from a woman between 18 and 29 years old with Graves' hyperthyroidism. This chain joins TRBV10-3 and TRBJ2-5; D ambiguous. Sequencing was done on a sample of peripheral blood or thyroid tissue (not recorded which). CDR3 in DNA: TGTGCCATCTGTGAACGGAACCCTTTAGACACCCAGTACTTC. It codes for CAICERNPLDTQYF.